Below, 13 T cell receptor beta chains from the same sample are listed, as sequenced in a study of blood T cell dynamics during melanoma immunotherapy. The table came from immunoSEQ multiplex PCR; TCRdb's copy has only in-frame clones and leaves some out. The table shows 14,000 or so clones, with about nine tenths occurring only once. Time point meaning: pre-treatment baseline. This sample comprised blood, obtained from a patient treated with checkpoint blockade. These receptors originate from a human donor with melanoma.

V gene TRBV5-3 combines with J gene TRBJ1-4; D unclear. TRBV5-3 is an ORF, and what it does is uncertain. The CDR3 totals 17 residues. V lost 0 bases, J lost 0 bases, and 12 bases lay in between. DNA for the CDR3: TGTGCCAGAAGCTTGGAGCAGGTAGGAGCAACTAATGAAAAACTGTTTTTT. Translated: CARSLEQVGATNEKLFF.

The CDR3 DNA reads TGCGCCAGCAGGTTACAGGGGCCGAGCACAGATACGCAGTATTTT. This sequence encodes CASRLQGPSTDTQYF. The rearrangement uses TRBV4-1 and TRBJ2-3; 7 positions match TRBD1. The CDR3 is 15 residues long. V gave up 6 bases and J gave up 0 bases; unmatched junction bases: 6. Germline V gene lookup returns CDR1 MGHRA and CDR2 YSYEKL.

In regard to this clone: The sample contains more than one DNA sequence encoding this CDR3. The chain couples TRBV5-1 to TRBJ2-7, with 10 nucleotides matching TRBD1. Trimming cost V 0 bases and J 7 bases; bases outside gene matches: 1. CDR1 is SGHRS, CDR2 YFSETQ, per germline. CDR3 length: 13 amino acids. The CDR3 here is CASSLGTGGEQYF. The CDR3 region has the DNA TGCGCCAGCAGCTTGGGGACAGGGGGTGAGCAGTACTTC.

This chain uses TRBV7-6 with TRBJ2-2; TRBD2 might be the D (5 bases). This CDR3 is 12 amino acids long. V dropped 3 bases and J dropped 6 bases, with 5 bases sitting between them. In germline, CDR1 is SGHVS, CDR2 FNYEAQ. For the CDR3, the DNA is TGTGCCAGCAGCTTCGGGGCCGGGGAGCTGTTTTTT. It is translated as CASSFGAGELFF.

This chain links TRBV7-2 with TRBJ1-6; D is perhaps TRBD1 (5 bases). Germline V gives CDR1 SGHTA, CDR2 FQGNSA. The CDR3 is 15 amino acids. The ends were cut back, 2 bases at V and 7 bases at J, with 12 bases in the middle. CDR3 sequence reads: CASSLTGGRNSPLHF. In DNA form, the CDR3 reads TGTGCCAGCAGCTTAACGGGGGGTAGGAATTCACCCCTCCACTTT.

The CDR3: CASSPEWGQQNTGELFF. For the CDR3, the DNA is TGTGCCAGCTCACCTGAGTGGGGACAGCAGAACACCGGGGAGCTGTTTTTT. This sequence joins TRBV18 and TRBJ2-2; 7 nucleotides match TRBD1. The CDR3 is 17 residues long. V shed 3 bases, J shed 1 base, and the junction held 8 bases outside the gene matches. Per germline, CDR1 KGHSH and CDR2 LQKENI.

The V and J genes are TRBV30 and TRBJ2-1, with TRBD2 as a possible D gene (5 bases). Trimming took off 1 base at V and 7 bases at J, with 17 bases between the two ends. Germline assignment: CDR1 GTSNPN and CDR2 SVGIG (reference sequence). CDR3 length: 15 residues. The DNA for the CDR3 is TGTGCCTGGAGTGGGATGGGTCTAGCTAAGAATGAGCAGTTCTTC. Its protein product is CAWSGMGLAKNEQFF.

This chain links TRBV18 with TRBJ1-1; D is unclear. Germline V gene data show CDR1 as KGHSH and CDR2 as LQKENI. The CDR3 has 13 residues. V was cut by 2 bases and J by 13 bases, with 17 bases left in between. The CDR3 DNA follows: TGTGCCAGCTCACCAGGTTCAGCCCTGGGAGGTTTCTTT. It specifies CASSPGSALGGFF.

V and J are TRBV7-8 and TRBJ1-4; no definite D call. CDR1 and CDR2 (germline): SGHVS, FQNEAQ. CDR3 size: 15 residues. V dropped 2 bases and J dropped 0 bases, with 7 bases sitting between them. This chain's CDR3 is CASSLFATTNEKLFF. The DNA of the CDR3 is TGTGCCAGCAGCTTATTTGCTACAACTAATGAAAAACTGTTTTTT. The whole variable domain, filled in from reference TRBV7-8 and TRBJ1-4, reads GAGVSQSPRYKVAKRGQDVALRCDPISGHVSLFWYQQALGQGPEFLTYFQNEAQLDKSGLPSDRFFAERPEGSVSTLKIQRTQQEDSAVYLCASSLFATTNEKLFFGSGTQLSVL.

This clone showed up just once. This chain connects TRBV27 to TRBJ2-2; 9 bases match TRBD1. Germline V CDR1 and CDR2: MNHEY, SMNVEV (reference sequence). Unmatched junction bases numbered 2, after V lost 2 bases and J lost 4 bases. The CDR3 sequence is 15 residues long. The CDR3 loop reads CASSLTGGFTGELFF. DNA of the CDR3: TGTGCCAGCAGTTTAACAGGGGGCTTCACCGGGGAGCTGTTTTTT.

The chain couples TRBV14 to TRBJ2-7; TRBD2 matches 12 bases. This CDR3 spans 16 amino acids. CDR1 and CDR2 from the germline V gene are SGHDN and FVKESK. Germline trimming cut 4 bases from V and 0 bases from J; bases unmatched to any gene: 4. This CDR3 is CASSPTSGGTSYEQYF. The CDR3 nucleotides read TGTGCCAGCAGCCCAACTAGCGGGGGGACCTCCTACGAGCAGTACTTC. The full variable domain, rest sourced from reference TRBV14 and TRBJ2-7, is EAGVTQFPSHSVIEKGQTVTLRCDPISGHDNLYWYRRVMGKEIKFLLHFVKESKQDESGMPNNRFLAERTGGTYSTLKVQPAELEDSGVYFCASSPTSGGTSYEQYFGPGTRLTVT.

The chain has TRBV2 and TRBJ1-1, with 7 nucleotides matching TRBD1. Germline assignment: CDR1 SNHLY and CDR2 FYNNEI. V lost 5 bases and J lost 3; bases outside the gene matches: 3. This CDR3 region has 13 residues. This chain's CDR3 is CASSTTGDTEAFF. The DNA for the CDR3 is TGTGCCAGCAGTACAACAGGGGACACTGAAGCTTTCTTT.

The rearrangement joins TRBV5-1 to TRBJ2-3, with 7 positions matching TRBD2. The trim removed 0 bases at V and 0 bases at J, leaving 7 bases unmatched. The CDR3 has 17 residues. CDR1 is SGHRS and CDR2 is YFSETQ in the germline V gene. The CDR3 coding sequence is TGCGCCAGCAGCTTGGCGATCGGGGGAGGGAGCACAGATACGCAGTATTTT. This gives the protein CASSLAIGGGSTDTQYF.